Following are 6 T cell receptor beta chains from one sample sequenced in a study of blood T cell repertoires in COVID-19. Clones were read by immunoSEQ multiplex PCR, and TCRdb kept only the in-frame ones, dropping some. Seen here are 220,000 or so clones, around 86% observed once, and the top ten hold about 9.4%. Sequencing was done on a sample of peripheral blood. These receptors were taken from a woman in her forties or fifties with COVID-19, enrolled during active disease.

The table lists this clone with a count of one. This sequence joins TRBV5-1 and TRBJ2-6, with 8 bases fitting TRBD1. The CDR3 has 17 residues. The V and J ends lost 2 bases and 0 bases, in that order; junction bases with no gene match: 4. Germline V gene lookup returns CDR1 SGHRS and CDR2 YFSETQ. This CDR3 reads CASSLQTGDSGANVLTF. CDR3 DNA: TGCGCCAGCAGCTTACAGACAGGGGACTCTGGGGCCAACGTCCTGACTTTC.

This rearrangement joins TRBV6-2 or TRBV6-3 to TRBJ2-7, with 9 bases lining up with TRBD2. This CDR3 comprises 14 residues. The V segment lost 6 bases and the J segment 4 bases; nucleotides outside the gene matches: 7. Germline V gene lookup returns CDR1 MNHEY and CDR2 SVGEGT. Here the CDR3 DNA reads TGTGCCAGCAGCAATAGCGGGGGTAAATACGAGCAGTACTTC. This codes for CASSNSGGKYEQYF.

The chain is built from TRBV21-1 and TRBJ2-1; the D call TRBD1 from the table was never checked on the DNA. TRBV21-1 is marked as a pseudogene. This CDR3 has 16 residues. The CDR3 DNA reads TGTGCCAGCAGCAAAGACGCAATAGGGGCCTACAATGAGCAGTTCTTC. The encoded protein is CASSKDAIGAYNEQFF.

Only one count was recorded for this clone. The CDR3 spells CASRRRGGSYNEQFF. The CDR3, as DNA: TGTGCCAGCAGGAGGCGCGGGGGATCCTACAATGAGCAGTTCTTC. The chain links TRBV25-1 to TRBJ2-1, with 7 bases matching TRBD2. J was trimmed by 1 base and V by 6 bases; bases with no gene match: 6. The V gene's germline CDR1 is MGHDK and CDR2 SYGVNS. The CDR3 has 15 amino acids.

The sample holds one count of this clone. V usage is TRBV29-1 and J usage is TRBJ2-3, with D perhaps TRBD2 (6 bases). In germline, CDR1 is SQVTM, CDR2 ANQGSEA. Trimming cost V 5 bases and J 6 bases, with 9 bases left between them. The CDR3 has 11 amino acids. DNA of the CDR3: TGCAGCGTTCTAGCGTTGGATACGCAGTATTTT. This sequence encodes CSVLALDTQYF.

In this sample, this clone turned up once. The rearrangement joins TRBV10-2 to TRBJ1-1; 7 bases map to TRBD1. Unmatched junction bases numbered 7, after V lost 9 bases and J lost 3 bases. This CDR3 is built from 13 residues. CDR1 and CDR2 from the germline V gene are WSHSY and SAAADI. CDR3 DNA sequence: TGCGCCAGACGACAGGGAAAAGACACTGAAGCTTTCTTT. Protein product: CARRQGKDTEAFF.